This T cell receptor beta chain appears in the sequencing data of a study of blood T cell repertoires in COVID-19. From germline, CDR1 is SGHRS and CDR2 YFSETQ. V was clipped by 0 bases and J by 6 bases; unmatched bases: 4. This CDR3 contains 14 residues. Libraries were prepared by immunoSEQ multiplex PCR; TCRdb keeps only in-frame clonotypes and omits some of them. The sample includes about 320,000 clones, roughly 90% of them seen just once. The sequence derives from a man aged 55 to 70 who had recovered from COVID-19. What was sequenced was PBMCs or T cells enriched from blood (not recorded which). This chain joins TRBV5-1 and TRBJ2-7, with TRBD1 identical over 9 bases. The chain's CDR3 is CASSLADRGSEQYF. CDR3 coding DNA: TGCGCCAGCAGCTTGGCCGACAGGGGGTCCGAGCAGTACTTC. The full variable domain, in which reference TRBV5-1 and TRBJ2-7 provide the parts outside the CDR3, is KAGVTQTPRYLIKTRGQQVTLSCSPISGHRSVSWYQQTPGQGLQFLFEYFSETQRNKGNFPGRFSGRQFSNSRSEMNVSTLELGDSALYLCASSLADRGSEQYFGPGTRLTVT.